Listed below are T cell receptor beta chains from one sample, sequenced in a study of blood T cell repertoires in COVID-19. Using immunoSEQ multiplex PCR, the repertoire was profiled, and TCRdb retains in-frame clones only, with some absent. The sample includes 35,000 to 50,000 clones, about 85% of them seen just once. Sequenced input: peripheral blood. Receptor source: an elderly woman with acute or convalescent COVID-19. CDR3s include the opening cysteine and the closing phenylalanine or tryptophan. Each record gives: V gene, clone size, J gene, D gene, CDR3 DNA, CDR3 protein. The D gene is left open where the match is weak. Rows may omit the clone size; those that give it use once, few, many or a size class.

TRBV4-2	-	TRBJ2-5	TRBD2	TGTGCCAGCAGCCAAGGGACTAGCGGGGGCCGCCAAGAGACCCAGTACTTC	CASSQGTSGGRQETQYF
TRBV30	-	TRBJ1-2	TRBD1	TGTGCCTGGAGCCGGGACAGGCCCTATGGCTACACCTTC	CAWSRDRPYGYTF
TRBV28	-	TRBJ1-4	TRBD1	TGTGCCAGCAGTCGCCCAGGACAGGGGTTCGGTGAAAAACTGTTTTTT	CASSRPGQGFGEKLFF
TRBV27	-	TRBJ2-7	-	TGTGCCAGCAGTAAAACTTCCTACGAGCAGTACTTC	CASSKTSYEQYF
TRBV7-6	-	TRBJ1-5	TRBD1	TGTGCCAGCAGCTTGGGACAGGGTGGTTTGCAGCCCCAGCATTTT	CASSLGQGGLQPQHF
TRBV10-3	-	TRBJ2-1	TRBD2	TGTGCCATCAGTGAGGCGGGGGGGTGGAGTGAGCAGTTCTTC	CAISEAGGWSEQFF
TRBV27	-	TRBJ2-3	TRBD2	TGTGCCAGCAGTGGAAGTAGCGGGGGGGCCGGAGATACGCAGTATTTT	CASSGSSGGAGDTQYF
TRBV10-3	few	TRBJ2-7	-	TGTGCCATCAGTGAGTCCACTACCTACGAGCAGTACTTC	CAISESTTYEQYF
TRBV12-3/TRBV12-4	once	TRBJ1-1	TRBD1	TGTGCCAGCAGTCTACAGGGGTCCACTGAAGCTTTCTTT	CASSLQGSTEAFF
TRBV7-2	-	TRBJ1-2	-	TGTGCCAGCAGCTTAAGCAGGGTAGGCGGCTACACCTTC	CASSLSRVGGYTF
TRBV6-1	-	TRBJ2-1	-	TGTGCCAGCAGTGACCCAGCGGACAATGAGCAGTTCTTC	CASSDPADNEQFF
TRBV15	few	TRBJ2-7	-	TGTGCCACCAGCAGAGATCGGGGGGCCCTAGCCCTCCAGTACTTC	CATSRDRGALALQYF
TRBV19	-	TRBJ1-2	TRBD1	TGTGCCAGTAGAACAGGGGACTATGGCTACACCTTC	CASRTGDYGYTF
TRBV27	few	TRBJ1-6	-	TGTGCCAGCAGTTCGTCCCGCGGGCGAGATAATTCACCCCTCCACTTT	CASSSSRGRDNSPLHF
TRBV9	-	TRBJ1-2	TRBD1	TGTGCCAGCAGCGTAGACCCGGGACAGGGGTATGGCTACACCTTC	CASSVDPGQGYGYTF
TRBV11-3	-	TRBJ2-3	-	TGTGCCAGCAGCACCCGACAGGACCTCACAGATACGCAGTATTTT	CASSTRQDLTDTQYF
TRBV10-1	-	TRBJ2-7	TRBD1	TGCGCCAGCAGTGAGAGGACAGGGGGCTACGAGCAGTACTTC	CASSERTGGYEQYF
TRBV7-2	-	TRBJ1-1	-	TGTGCCAGCAGCTTAGAAGCGGGATCTGGCACTGAAGCTTTCTTT	CASSLEAGSGTEAFF
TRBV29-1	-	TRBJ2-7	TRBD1	TGCAGCGTTGAAGATGGGACAGTAAACACGGGGGAGCAGTACTTC	CSVEDGTVNTGEQYF
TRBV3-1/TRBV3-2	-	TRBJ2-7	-	TGTGCCAGCTCCCGAACTCAGGGGTCAATTAACTCCTACGAGCAGTACTTC	CASSRTQGSINSYEQYF
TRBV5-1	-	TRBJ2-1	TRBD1	TGCGCCAGCAGCTTGCTTGCCGGACAGGGGGACGATGAGCAGTTCTTC	CASSLLAGQGDDEQFF
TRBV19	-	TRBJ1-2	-	TGTGCCAGTAGTATAGGGGGCGGCCTAGAGTATGGCTACACCTTC	CASSIGGGLEYGYTF
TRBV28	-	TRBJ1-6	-	TGTGCCAGCAGTTCAACAGGGCGTCGACCCCTCCACTTT	CASSSTGRRPLHF
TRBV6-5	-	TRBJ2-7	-	TGTGCCAGCAAGGCAGGGCGATTGAACGAGCAGTACTTC	CASKAGRLNEQYF
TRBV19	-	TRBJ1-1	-	TGTGCCAGTAGTGCTACATACCACCCCGGACAGAGAGACACTGAAGCTTTCTTT	CASSATYHPGQRDTEAFF
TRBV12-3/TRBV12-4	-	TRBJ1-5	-	TGTGCCAGCAGTTTAACCCGGGATCAGCCCCAGCATTTT	CASSLTRDQPQHF
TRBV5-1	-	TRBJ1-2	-	TGCGCCAGCAGCTGGGATAAGGGACACACGACTTATGGCTACACCTTC	CASSWDKGHTTYGYTF
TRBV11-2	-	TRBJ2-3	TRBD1	TGTGCCAGCAGCCGCCGGTCGGGACAGAGTACAGATACGCAGTATTTT	CASSRRSGQSTDTQYF
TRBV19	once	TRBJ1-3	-	TGTGCCAGTGGGGAGGGGGCTGGAAACACCATATATTTT	CASGEGAGNTIYF
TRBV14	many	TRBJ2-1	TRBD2	TGTGCCAGCAGCCAAGAGGGAGCGGGGGGCACAGGGGAGCAGTTCTTC	CASSQEGAGGTGEQFF
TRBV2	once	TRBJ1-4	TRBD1	TGTGCCAGCACCCTGACAGGGGGTACAACCTTTGCAACTAATGAAAAACTGTTTTTT	CASTLTGGTTFATNEKLFF
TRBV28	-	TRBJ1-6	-	TGTGCCAGCAGTTTCCCGAATTCACCCCTCCACTTT	CASSFPNSPLHF
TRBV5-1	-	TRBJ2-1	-	TGCGCCAGCAGCTTGAGTGGGGGCAGGAGTAATGAGCAGTTCTTC	CASSLSGGRSNEQFF
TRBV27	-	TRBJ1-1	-	TGTGCCAGCAGCCCTCGTAGAGGGCAGGGGAGAACTGAAGCTTTCTTT	CASSPRRGQGRTEAFF
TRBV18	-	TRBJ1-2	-	TGTGCCAGCTCACCGGGCTTTAACTATGGCTACACCTTC	CASSPGFNYGYTF
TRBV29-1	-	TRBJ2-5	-	TGCAGCGTTGAACAGTTCCAAGAGACCCAGTACTTC	CSVEQFQETQYF
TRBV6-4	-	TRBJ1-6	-	TGTGCCAGCTCACTCGGGGGGGATTCACCCCTCCACTTT	CASSLGGDSPLHF
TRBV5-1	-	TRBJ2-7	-	TGCGCCAGCAGGGGGGGGGCAGAGCAGTACTTC	CASRGGAEQYF
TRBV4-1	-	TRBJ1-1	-	TGCGCCAGCAGCCAAGACCGGACAGTCAACACTGAAGCTTTCTTT	CASSQDRTVNTEAFF
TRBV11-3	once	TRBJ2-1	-	TGTGCCAGCAGCTCTACTTCCAACCCCTACAATGAGCAGTTCTTC	CASSSTSNPYNEQFF
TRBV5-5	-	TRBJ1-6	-	TGTGCCAGCAGCTTGGCCATTAGTAATTCACCCCTCCACTTT	CASSLAISNSPLHF